The present entry profiles one T cell receptor (beta chain) with its context. Amplification used 60 Vbeta primers and 13 Jbeta primers. As handled by the study authors: An analysis performed later counted roughly 80 million unique TCR beta chains (roughly 11 million of them shared). Generated by immunoSEQ multiplex PCR, the TCRdb table keeps only in-frame clones and is missing some. That table supplies the V and J calls and clone size; D and trimming were determined from the DNA. The sample yields roughly 90,000 clones, just under 90% seen once. This sample is drawn from a study of cytomegalovirus exposure and HLA in healthy donors. About the study: Earlier sequencing of 150 million to 200 million T cells yielded around 100 million unique TCR beta sequences.

Germline assignment: CDR1 MDHEN and CDR2 SYDVKM. The V end lost 10 bases, the J end lost 8 bases, and 14 bases lay between the germline ends. The CDR3 totals 12 residues. The material sequenced was PBMCs. The TCR originated in a young man in good health and CMV-seronegative. The V and J genes are TRBV28 and TRBJ1-4, with D uncertain. CDR3 sequence reads: CATGVRMEKLFF. CDR3 sequence (DNA): TGTGCCACCGGGGTGAGAATGGAAAAACTGTTTTTT.